The sequence of this TCR beta chain was determined in a study of T cell repertoires in cytomegalovirus infection. The CDR3 loop spans 15 amino acids. Losses at the gene ends were 8 bases for V and 7 bases for J; bases not matched to a gene: 6. The V gene's germline CDR1 is SNHLY and CDR2 FYNNEI. Concerning this clonotype: Its antigen remains unknown.

TCRdb reprocessed the reads via MiXCR and lists one record per CDR3 protein. Found here are approximately 990,000 distinct CDR3 sequences, 30% to 40% of them singletons; the top ten hold roughly 13%. The sequence was obtained from a human donor in good health (CMV status not recorded). Some clones in this sample may be carry-over from other donors' samples. The chain is built from TRBV2 and TRBJ1-6; 12 nucleotides agree with TRBD1. The starting material was cultured CD8+ T cells from PBMCs, obtained from culture after CMV antigen stimulation. Here the CDR3 DNA reads TGTGCCAGCGCCGGGACAGGGGGCCGGAATTCACCCCTCCACTTT. Translating it yields CASAGTGGRNSPLHF.